This T cell receptor beta chain comes out of a study of blood T cell repertoires in COVID-19. As for the study in general: Both acute and convalescent COVID-19 samples were obtained from the United States, Italy and Spain. Sample material is recorded as cDNA or gDNA derived from T cells, B-cell-depleted T cells, or PBMCs.

Per the study methods: Estimated nucleated cell counts came from reference gene primer amplification. Sequencing was performed with immunoSEQ multiplex PCR; in TCRdb, only in-frame clones are kept and a portion is missing. V, J and clone size derive from that table, while D and trimming were established from the DNA sequence. This table has approximately 120,000 clones, about 85% appearing once. Enrolment of Seattle patients took place during active infection, and they were followed longitudinally. The CDR3 is 17 amino acids. Per the germline V gene, CDR1 is LGHDT and CDR2 is YNNKEL (reference sequence). The V gene end was trimmed by 4 bases and the J gene end by 1 base; junction bases not matched to a gene: 10.

This chain uses TRBV3-1 (or the pseudogene TRBV3-2) with TRBJ2-5; 9 bases agree with TRBD2. This clonotype was sampled from a woman older than 75 with COVID-19, enrolled during active disease. The sequenced material came from peripheral blood. The CDR3 DNA is TGTGCCAGCAGCCCGAGGTCTTTGACTAGCGGCCAAGAGACCCAGTACTTC. Translation gives CASSPRSLTSGQETQYF.